This entry is about one T cell receptor beta chain. Its specificity is unknown. This record belongs to a study of naive and memory T cell subsets. Four subsets defined by CD45RA and CD27 were sorted after CD3, CD4, CD8 and live/dead staining. Both TRBC1 and TRBC2 were covered by a beta constant-region primer of two equimolar oligonucleotides. Nested alpha and beta constant-region primers with the SP2 primer drove four PCR rounds on ligated cDNA. A 12-nucleotide UMI and the SP2 primer were added to the cDNA 3' end by oligonucleotide ligation. TCRdb independently ran MiXCR on the UMI-ligation and nested PCR reads; one entry per CDR3 protein. The sample includes about 120,000 distinct CDR3 sequences, around a third of them seen just once. Study results and caveats: Over 85% of naive TCR sequences appeared only once after error correction, unlike memory subsets. Clonotypes are single alpha or beta chains, not paired receptors.

J lost 2 bases, V lost 6 bases, and 6 bases had no gene match. Looked up from germline, CDR1 is MNHEY and CDR2 is SMNVEV (reference sequence). The CDR3 runs to 16 residues. The source material was central memory CD4+ T cells from blood. This sequence was found in a human donor in good health. V and J are TRBV27 and TRBJ2-1; 11 nucleotides agree with TRBD2. The CDR3 loop is CASRTVSGRAYNEQFF. In DNA, the CDR3 is TGTGCCAGCAGGACCGTTAGCGGGAGGGCCTACAATGAGCAGTTCTTC.